What follows are 22 T cell receptor beta chains derived from one specimen sequenced in a study of T-cell memory formation after mild COVID-19. TCRdb ran MiXCR on the 5' RACE reads and lists one entry per CDR3 protein. Found here are about 160,000 distinct CDR3 sequences, roughly 28% of them singletons; the top ten hold about 11%. Material for sequencing was PBMCs or a T cell subset sorted from them (not recorded which). These receptors originate from an adult woman who had mild COVID-19 (a few samples of this study predate the infection). Cell type and time point are not known.

V gene TRBV14 combines with J gene TRBJ1-6; 7 positions agree with TRBD1. Germline V CDR1 and CDR2: SGHDN, FVKESK. V shed 4 bases and J 7 bases; nucleotides not matched to a gene: 10. The length of the CDR3 is 16 residues. The CDR3 loop reads CASSLTKYRGNSPLHF. The CDR3 bases are TGTGCCAGCAGCCTAACTAAATACAGGGGCAATTCACCCCTCCACTTT.

This clonotype has only a few counts. The chain carries TRBV7-7 and TRBJ2-2; D unclear. The CDR3 loop spans 14 amino acids. From germline, CDR1 is SSHAT and CDR2 FNYEAQ (reference sequence). Trimming shortened V by 1 base and J by 1 base, and 4 bases separated the two germline ends. The CDR3 sequence is CASSLDQNTGELFF. The CDR3 region has the DNA TGTGCCAGCAGCTTAGATCAGAACACCGGGGAGCTGTTTTTT.

The chain employs TRBV12-3 or TRBV12-4 and TRBJ2-5, with no clear D. Trimming removed 5 bases at V and 5 bases at J, with 9 bases between. The CDR3 totals 12 residues. DNA for the CDR3: TGTGCCAGCAGTAAAGAAGGGGAGACCCAGTACTTC. Residues: CASSKEGETQYF.

The V gene is TRBV6-2 or TRBV6-3, the J gene TRBJ2-3; the D is unclear. This CDR3 comprises 12 residues. V was cut by 3 bases and J by 5 bases, with 6 bases left in between. The germline V gene has CDR1 MNHEY and CDR2 SVGEGT. The CDR3 region is CASSYRRDTQYF. In nucleotides, the CDR3 is TGTGCCAGCAGTTATAGGCGAGATACGCAGTATTTT.

This clonotype came up a few times. The J gene is TRBJ1-1, the V gene TRBV3-1; maybe TRBD1 (5 bases). Trimming stripped 4 bases from V and 4 bases from J, with 19 bases between. CDR3 length: 16 residues. Germline V gene sequence: CDR1 LGHDT, CDR2 YNNKEL (reference sequence). CDR3: CASSRHAGGSSTEAFF. CDR3 nucleotide sequence: TGTGCCAGCAGCCGACATGCCGGGGGATCGAGCACTGAAGCTTTCTTT.

This chain links TRBV2 with TRBJ1-4; D might be TRBD1 (6 bases). From germline, CDR1 is SNHLY and CDR2 FYNNEI. V lost 7 bases and J 1 base, leaving 7 bases between the germline ends. CDR3 length equals 13 residues. The CDR3 DNA is TGTGCCAGCATCAGGGGAACTAATGAAAAACTGTTTTTT. Translation: CASIRGTNEKLFF.

This clonotype was picked up a small number of times. The gene calls are TRBV6-2 or TRBV6-3 and TRBJ2-7; 8 bases match TRBD1. CDR1 and CDR2 (germline): MNHEY, SVGEGT. Unmatched junction bases numbered 8, after V lost 4 bases and J lost 0 bases. The CDR3 is 16 amino acids. Here the CDR3 DNA reads TGTGCCAGCAGTTTTCCAGGGGGCCCCGGCTCCTACGAGCAGTACTTC. It codes for CASSFPGGPGSYEQYF.

This sequence joins TRBV11-2 and TRBJ2-1, with 9 bases that match TRBD2. The CDR3 length is 16 residues. In germline, CDR1 is SGHAT, CDR2 FQNNGV. The V segment lost 4 bases and the J segment 0 bases; nucleotides outside the gene matches: 4. In DNA, the CDR3 is TGTGCCAGCAGCTCTCGCGGGGGGGCCTCCTACAATGAGCAGTTCTTC. Protein sequence: CASSSRGGASYNEQFF.

DNA for the CDR3: TGCAGCGTTGAAGTTCCGGGAAAGGCCTACGAGCAGTACTTC. Translation: CSVEVPGKAYEQYF. This chain links TRBV29-1 with TRBJ2-7; weak D call: TRBD2 (5 bases). CDR1 and CDR2 (germline): SQVTM, ANQGSEA. The CDR3 totals 14 residues. V dropped 1 base and J dropped 2 bases, with 12 bases sitting between them.

This clonotype was seen only a few times. V gene TRBV18 combines with J gene TRBJ2-3, with a weak D call TRBD1 (6 bases). This CDR3 is built from 15 residues. Trimming removed 5 bases from V and 1 base from J, with 13 bases in between. Per the germline V gene, CDR1 is KGHSH and CDR2 is LQKENI. The CDR3 DNA reads TGTGCCAGCTCAGGACAGACGCTACGCACAGATACGCAGTATTTT. As protein: CASSGQTLRTDTQYF.

In regard to this clonotype: The germline gene is not matched at one end of the junction; a read error may be the cause. The chain employs TRBV7-7 and TRBJ1-2; the D is unclear. The CDR3 is made up of 10 amino acids. Per germline, CDR1 SSHAT and CDR2 FNYEAQ (reference sequence). CDR3 in amino acids: CASSPRDYTF. In DNA, the CDR3 is TGTGCTAGCAGCCCACGGGACTACACCTTC.

This clonotype was detected a few times. The chain is built from TRBV7-8 and TRBJ2-1; 8 nucleotides match TRBD2. Germline CDR1 SGHVS, CDR2 FQNEAQ. This CDR3 has 16 amino acids. V shed 1 base, J shed 4 bases, and the junction held 6 bases outside the gene matches. In DNA, the CDR3 is TGTGCCAGCAGCTTAGTTAGACTAGCGATTTACAATGAGCAGTTCTTC. Protein: CASSLVRLAIYNEQFF. The entire variable domain, with the rest obtained from reference TRBV7-8 and TRBJ2-1, is as follows: GAGVSQSPRYKVAKRGQDVALRCDPISGHVSLFWYQQALGQGPEFLTYFQNEAQLDKSGLPSDRFFAERPEGSVSTLKIQRTQQEDSAVYLCASSLVRLAIYNEQFFGPGTRLTVL.

This clonotype was seen a handful of times. The chain uses TRBV2 and TRBJ1-1; D possibly corresponds to TRBD1 (5 bases). Per the germline V gene, CDR1 is SNHLY and CDR2 is FYNNEI. This CDR3 contains 14 residues. V lost 3 bases to trimming and J lost 7 bases, with 15 bases between them. The CDR3 reads CASSEEGQQDEAFF. The CDR3 DNA reads as TGTGCCAGCAGTGAGGAGGGGCAACAAGATGAAGCTTTCTTT.

This clonotype was detected many times. The chain carries TRBV6-2 or TRBV6-3 and TRBJ2-3; D uncertain. Germline assignment: CDR1 MNHEY and CDR2 SVGEGT. The CDR3 is made up of 12 amino acids. V lost 2 bases and J lost 2, with 2 bases in between. The CDR3 reads CASSYTTDTQYF. CDR3 nucleotide sequence: TGTGCCAGCAGTTACACCACAGATACGCAGTATTTT.

The chain joins TRBV7-9 to TRBJ1-1; maybe TRBD1 (5 bases). CDR3 length equals 15 residues. Trimming cost V 5 bases and J 0 bases, with 13 bases left between them. Germline assignment: CDR1 SEHNR and CDR2 FQNEAQ (reference sequence). The chain's CDR3 is CASSPPGRMNTEAFF. The CDR3 DNA follows: TGTGCCAGCAGCCCTCCGGGACGGATGAACACTGAAGCTTTCTTT.

The chain joins TRBV7-6 to TRBJ2-5; D uncertain. The germline gives CDR1 SGHVS, CDR2 FNYEAQ. There are 14 residues in the CDR3. V was pared by 4 bases and J by 4 bases, with 13 bases between. CDR3 coding DNA: TGTGCCAGCAGCTATAGACGCGTTCGAGAGACCCAGTACTTC. Its translation is CASSYRRVRETQYF.

The sample holds a few counts of this clonotype. The V and J genes are TRBV10-3 and TRBJ2-5, with D perhaps matching TRBD1 (5 bases). CDR1 and CDR2 from the germline V gene are ENHRY and SYGVKD. V shed 0 bases and J shed 5 bases, with 16 bases lying between them. This CDR3 comprises 16 residues. The CDR3 nucleotides read TGTGCCATCAGTGAGTCTGGACATGAGGTTCGGGAGACCCAGTACTTC. Protein sequence: CAISESGHEVRETQYF.

The CDR3 DNA is TGTGCCAGCAGCCAGCCCCTAACTAGCGGGGGCTCCTACGAGCAGTACTTC. Translating it yields CASSQPLTSGGSYEQYF. V is TRBV3-1 and J is TRBJ2-7; 11 bases map to TRBD2. Germline values: CDR1 LGHDT, CDR2 YNNKEL (reference sequence). V was pared by 3 bases and J by 0 bases, with 7 bases of the junction left unmatched. The length of the CDR3 is 17 residues.

Only a few counts were recorded for this clonotype. The rearrangement links TRBV12-3 or TRBV12-4 to TRBJ2-7; 11 bases agree with TRBD1. Losses at the gene ends were 6 bases for V and 3 bases for J; bases not matched to a gene: 1. The CDR3 has 13 residues. The CDR3 DNA reads as TGTGCCAGCAGGGGGACAGGGGGCTACGAGCAGTACTTC. Amino acid sequence: CASRGTGGYEQYF.

The genes are TRBV29-1 and TRBJ2-7, with a tentative D call TRBD1 (5 bases). The CDR3 is 13 residues long. The V end was cut by 3 bases, the J end by 5 bases, with 14 bases between. CDR1 and CDR2 (germline): SQVTM, ANQGSEA. CDR3 DNA sequence: TGCAGCGTTGAGTTACAGCAAGGGGACGAGCAGTACTTC. Its translation: CSVELQQGDEQYF.

This clonotype was found a few times. The CDR3 carries no conserved terminal phenylalanine or tryptophan, so it likely arises from a read error. The chain is built from TRBV15 and TRBJ2-1; D may be TRBD1 or TRBD2 (6 bases each). Trimming took off 8 bases at V and 7 bases at J, with 12 bases between the two ends. The CDR3 length is 12 residues. CDR1 LNHNV and CDR2 YYDKDF come from the germline V gene (reference sequence). The CDR3 sequence is CATGGGGNEQFL. CDR3 coding DNA: TGTGCCACCGGAGGGGGTGGGAATGAGCAGTTCTTA.

The genes are TRBV5-1 and TRBJ2-7, with D possibly being TRBD1 or TRBD2 (5 bases each). Deletions cut 4 bases from V and 2 bases from J, with 16 bases between. CDR1 and CDR2 from the germline V gene are SGHRS and YFSETQ. This CDR3 is 15 amino acids long. CDR3 DNA sequence: TGCGCCAGCAGCCTGGCACGGGACGGACCCTACGAGCAGTACTTC. It yields the protein CASSLARDGPYEQYF.